This is a list of T cell receptor beta chains from one sample in a study of yellow fever vaccine responses in identical twins. One entry per CDR3 protein results from TCRdb running MiXCR on the RT-PCR reads. The sample records about 6,000 distinct CDR3 sequences, about 69% being singletons. The sample consisted of T cells from blood (PBMCs), unsorted or a sorted subset (not recorded which), taken before or after yellow fever vaccination (not recorded which). The receptors shown here come from a woman aged 18-29 years who received the yellow fever vaccine. CDR3s include the opening cysteine and the closing phenylalanine or tryptophan. A D gene is named only where the DNA matches it firmly. Where a row states a size, it is once, few, many or the class of an expanded clone; other rows omit it.

V	J	D	size	CDR3	DNA
TRBV6-2/TRBV6-3	TRBJ2-7	NA	NA	CASSYPPYEQYF	TGTGCCAGCAGTTACCCTCCGTACGAGCAGTACTTC
TRBV10-1	TRBJ2-7	NA	NA	CASSESGTLSYEQYF	TGCGCCAGCAGTGAGTCCGGGACGCTAAGCTACGAGCAGTACTTC
TRBV13	TRBJ2-3	TRBD1	NA	CASVQDRGTDTQYF	TGTGCCAGCGTGCAGGACAGGGGTACAGATACGCAGTATTTT
TRBV29-1	TRBJ2-7	TRBD2	NA	CSVTGTSGERSSYEQYF	TGCAGCGTCACCGGGACTAGCGGGGAAAGGAGCTCCTACGAGCAGTACTTC
TRBV13	TRBJ1-2	NA	NA	CASSSQRNYGYTF	TGTGCCAGCAGCTCCCAGCGTAACTATGGCTACACCTTC
TRBV28	TRBJ1-1	NA	NA	CASSPTVNTEAFF	TGTGCCAGCAGCCCTACAGTGAACACTGAAGCTTTCTTT
TRBV7-6	TRBJ2-7	TRBD1	NA	CASNSGGGYEQYF	TGTGCCAGCAACTCAGGGGGCGGCTACGAGCAGTACTTC
TRBV28	TRBJ1-1	NA	NA	CASSLRANTEAFF	TGTGCCAGCAGTTTAAGGGCGAACACTGAAGCTTTCTTT
TRBV18	TRBJ2-3	TRBD2	few	CASSPQLAGGPADTQYF	TGTGCCAGCTCCCCCCAACTCGCGGGAGGGCCCGCAGATACGCAGTATTTT
TRBV5-1	TRBJ2-2	TRBD2	few	CASSFKRENTGELFF	TGCGCCAGCAGCTTTAAGCGGGAAAACACCGGGGAGCTGTTTTTT
TRBV18	TRBJ2-7	NA	few	CASSDTAYEQYF	TGTGCCAGCTCCGACACCGCCTACGAGCAGTACTTC
TRBV6-4	TRBJ2-1	NA	NA	CASSDTDSVNEQFF	TGTGCCAGCAGTGACACGGACAGTGTCAATGAGCAGTTCTTC
TRBV20-1	TRBJ2-3	NA	NA	CSARALNTDTQYF	TGCAGTGCTAGAGCCCTGAACACAGATACGCAGTATTTT
TRBV11-1	TRBJ2-5	TRBD1	NA	CASSLVTGGTKTQYF	TGTGCCAGCAGCTTAGTGACAGGGGGCACGAAGACCCAGTACTTC
TRBV7-9	TRBJ1-5	NA	few	CASGDRAGASNQPQHF	TGTGCCAGCGGAGACCGGGCCGGTGCTAGCAATCAGCCCCAGCATTTT
TRBV11-3	TRBJ2-1	NA	NA	CASSPHYSDEQFF	TGTGCCAGCAGCCCCCACTACAGCGATGAGCAGTTCTTC
TRBV12-3/TRBV12-4	TRBJ2-1	NA	few	CAGLGTNNEQFF	TGTGCCGGCTTGGGGACAAACAATGAGCAGTTCTTC
TRBV4-3	TRBJ1-5	NA	NA	CASSLQLGNQPQHF	TGCGCCAGCAGCCTCCAACTGGGGAATCAGCCCCAGCATTTT
TRBV6-5	TRBJ1-5	NA	NA	CASSYSSDQPQHF	TGTGCCAGCAGTTACTCCTCAGATCAGCCCCAGCATTTT
TRBV20-1	TRBJ1-2	NA	NA	CSAKWVEYGYTF	TGCAGTGCTAAATGGGTTGAGTATGGCTACACCTTC
TRBV18	TRBJ2-7	NA	NA	CASSPMDSTYEQYF	TGTGCCAGCTCGCCGATGGACTCGACCTACGAGCAGTACTTC
TRBV23-1	TRBJ1-1	NA	NA	CASSQWRKNTEAFF	TGCGCCAGCAGTCAATGGCGGAAAAACACTGAAGCTTTCTTT
TRBV7-6	TRBJ2-1	NA	NA	CASSRPGSYNEQFF	TGTGCCAGCAGCCGTCCGGGGTCCTACAATGAGCAGTTCTTC
TRBV7-9	TRBJ1-2	NA	NA	CASSLAGAGGYTF	TGTGCCAGCAGCTTAGCGGGTGCGGGTGGCTACACCTTC
TRBV10-1	TRBJ2-1	NA	NA	CASSEFNEQFF	TGCGCCAGCAGTGAGTTTAATGAGCAGTTCTTC
TRBV29-1	TRBJ1-5	TRBD1	NA	CSAWTGSNQPQHF	TGCAGCGCGTGGACAGGGAGCAATCAGCCCCAGCATTTT
TRBV6-1	TRBJ1-2	NA	NA	CASRPRQANYGYTF	TGTGCCAGCAGACCGCGACAGGCTAACTATGGCTACACCTTC
TRBV4-1	TRBJ2-7	TRBD2	few	CASSQVIREGEQYF	TGCGCCAGCAGCCAAGTTATCAGGGAGGGCGAGCAGTACTTC
TRBV11-1	TRBJ2-2	NA	NA	CASSFIHNTGELFF	TGTGCCAGCAGCTTCATACACAACACCGGGGAGCTGTTTTTT
TRBV19	TRBJ2-3	NA	NA	CASSMQFTDTQYF	TGTGCCAGTAGTATGCAGTTCACAGATACGCAGTATTTT
TRBV10-1	TRBJ2-3	NA	few	CASSVTDGGWGDTQYF	TGCGCCAGCAGTGTAACGGACGGAGGATGGGGAGATACGCAGTATTTT
TRBV4-2	TRBJ1-1	NA	NA	CASSQGGVTEAFF	TGTGCCAGCAGCCAGGGAGGGGTCACTGAAGCTTTCTTT
TRBV6-1	TRBJ2-7	NA	NA	CASTSGTSYEQYF	TGTGCCAGCACCTCAGGCACGTCCTACGAGCAGTACTTC
TRBV2	TRBJ2-2	NA	NA	CASSVPTKQGLDTGELFF	TGTGCCAGCAGTGTTCCCACAAAACAGGGTTTGGACACCGGGGAGCTGTTTTTT
TRBV2	TRBJ2-1	NA	NA	CASSVGFAQAYNEQFF	TGTGCCAGCAGTGTGGGTTTTGCGCAGGCCTACAATGAGCAGTTCTTC
TRBV27	TRBJ1-5	NA	NA	CASSLLQGINQPQHF	TGTGCCAGCAGCCTCCTCCAGGGGATTAATCAGCCCCAGCATTTT
TRBV18	TRBJ2-1	NA	NA	CASSPGFSEFEQFF	TGTGCCAGCTCACCAGGGTTTAGTGAGTTTGAGCAGTTCTTC
TRBV18	TRBJ2-1	NA	once	CASSPDTPYNEQFF	TGTGCCAGCTCACCAGATACCCCCTACAATGAGCAGTTCTTC
TRBV29-1	TRBJ1-1	NA	NA	CSVAMVNTEAFF	TGCAGCGTTGCTATGGTGAACACTGAAGCTTTCTTT
TRBV25-1	TRBJ2-7	TRBD1	NA	CASSRKGQGYEQYF	TGTGCCAGCAGCCGGAAGGGACAGGGCTACGAGCAGTACTTC
TRBV29-1	TRBJ2-3	TRBD1	NA	CSSTEGATQYF	TGCAGCTCCACCGAGGGGGCGACGCAGTATTTT
TRBV7-1	TRBJ2-2	NA	NA	CASSSRQVGGELFF	TGTGCCAGCAGCTCACGACAGGTTGGCGGGGAGCTGTTTTTT
TRBV15	TRBJ1-6	NA	NA	CATSRDRASPLHF	TGTGCCACCAGCAGAGATCGGGCTTCACCCCTCCACTTT
TRBV6-2/TRBV6-3	TRBJ1-1	NA	NA	CASSYEGTANTEAFF	TGTGCCAGCAGTTACGAGGGGACCGCTAACACTGAAGCTTTCTTT
TRBV2	TRBJ2-7	TRBD2	NA	CASSDGTSPYEQYF	TGTGCCAGCAGTGACGGGACTAGTCCCTACGAGCAGTACTTC
TRBV29-1	TRBJ2-5	NA	once	CSGWGGAETQYF	TGCAGCGGTTGGGGGGGCGCGGAGACCCAGTACTTC
TRBV5-5	TRBJ2-7	TRBD1	few	CASSRGQGLNYEQYF	TGTGCCAGCAGCCGCGGACAGGGGCTTAACTACGAGCAGTACTTC
TRBV4-1	TRBJ2-5	NA	NA	CASSQGPQLREETQYF	TGCGCCAGCAGCCAAGGCCCCCAACTGAGGGAAGAGACCCAGTACTTC
TRBV6-2/TRBV6-3	TRBJ2-3	NA	few	CASSYSNLAETQYF	TGTGCCAGCAGTTACTCGAATCTGGCAGAGACGCAGTATTTT
TRBV21-1	TRBJ2-1	NA	NA	CASSRKRARSYNEQFF	TGTGCCAGCAGCAGAAAGCGGGCTCGCTCCTACAATGAGCAGTTCTTC
TRBV2	TRBJ2-7	TRBD2	NA	CASSVYGGSSYEQYF	TGTGCCAGCAGTGTTTACGGCGGGAGCTCCTACGAGCAGTACTTC
TRBV7-2	TRBJ1-2	NA	NA	CASSLGPTYGYTF	TGTGCCAGCAGCTTAGGGCCGACATATGGCTACACCTTC
TRBV7-2	TRBJ2-5	NA	few	CASSLIGVQETQYF	TGTGCCAGCAGCCTAATCGGGGTCCAAGAGACCCAGTACTTC
TRBV5-1	TRBJ1-5	TRBD1	NA	CASSLAQGQGNQPQHF	TGCGCCAGCAGCTTGGCCCAGGGACAGGGCAATCAGCCCCAGCATTTT
TRBV23-1	TRBJ2-4	NA	NA	CASPQEFLSLAGQYF	TGCGCCAGCCCCCAAGAATTCCTAAGCCTTGCGGGTCAGTACTTC
TRBV18	TRBJ1-5	NA	NA	CASSPSPGQNQPQHF	TGTGCCAGCTCACCCTCTCCAGGGCAGAATCAGCCCCAGCATTTT
TRBV13	TRBJ2-5	NA	NA	CASTGTLGETQYF	TGTGCCAGCACCGGGACTTTAGGGGAGACCCAGTACTTC